The 4 T cell receptor beta chains given below trace back to one sample, sequenced in a study of blood T cell repertoires in COVID-19. Data came from immunoSEQ multiplex PCR; TCRdb stores just in-frame clones and leaves some out. The table has some 70,000 clones, approximately 83% seen once; the top ten hold roughly 4.5%. What was sequenced was peripheral blood. These TCRs come from a woman aged 55 to 70 with acute or convalescent COVID-19.

The rearrangement joins TRBV5-1 to TRBJ1-6; no definite D call. The V and J ends lost 0 bases and 0 bases respectively, with 7 bases between them. CDR3 length: 16 residues. CDR1 SGHRS and CDR2 YFSETQ come from the germline V gene. The CDR3 DNA follows: TGCGCCAGCAGCTTGGAAGGGAGCTCCTATAATTCACCCCTCCACTTT. Its protein is CASSLEGSSYNSPLHF.

The rearrangement joins TRBV9 to TRBJ2-1, with TRBD1 matching 8 bases. The V segment lost 4 bases and the J segment 4 bases; nucleotides outside the gene matches: 7. CDR1 and CDR2 (germline): SGDLS, YYNGEE. This CDR3 is built from 15 residues. The chain's CDR3 is CASSLQDRAYNEQFF. In DNA form, the CDR3 reads TGTGCCAGCAGCCTACAGGACAGGGCGTACAATGAGCAGTTCTTC.

The genes are TRBV3-1 (or the pseudogene TRBV3-2) and TRBJ2-2, with 9 bases lining up with TRBD1. The J segment lost 4 bases and the V segment lost 0 bases, leaving 6 bases of the junction unmatched. The CDR3 is 17 residues long. The germline gives CDR1 LGHDT, CDR2 YNNKEL (reference sequence). CDR3 protein: CASSQDETGGITGELFF. CDR3 coding DNA: TGTGCCAGCAGCCAAGACGAGACAGGGGGTATCACCGGGGAGCTGTTTTTT.

The chain combines TRBV3-1 (or the pseudogene TRBV3-2) with TRBJ1-4, with D hard to call. V was cut by 2 bases and J by 4 bases, with 8 bases left in between. The CDR3 runs to 14 residues. Per the germline V gene, CDR1 is LGHDT and CDR2 is YNNKEL (reference sequence). The CDR3 is CASSQPANNEKLFF. The CDR3 DNA is TGTGCCAGCAGCCAACCAGCGAATAATGAAAAACTGTTTTTT.